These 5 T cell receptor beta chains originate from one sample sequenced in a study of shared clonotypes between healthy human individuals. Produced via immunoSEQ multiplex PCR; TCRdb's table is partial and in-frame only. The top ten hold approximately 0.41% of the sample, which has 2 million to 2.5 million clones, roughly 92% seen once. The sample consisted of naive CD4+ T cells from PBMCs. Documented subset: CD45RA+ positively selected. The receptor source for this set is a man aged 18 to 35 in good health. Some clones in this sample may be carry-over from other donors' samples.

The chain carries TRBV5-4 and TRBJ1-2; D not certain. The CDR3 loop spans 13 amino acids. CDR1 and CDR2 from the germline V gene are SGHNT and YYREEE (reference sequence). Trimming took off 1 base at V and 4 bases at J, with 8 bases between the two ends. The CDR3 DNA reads TGTGCCAGCAGCTTGTGGCAGTCCTATGGCTACACCTTC. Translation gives CASSLWQSYGYTF.

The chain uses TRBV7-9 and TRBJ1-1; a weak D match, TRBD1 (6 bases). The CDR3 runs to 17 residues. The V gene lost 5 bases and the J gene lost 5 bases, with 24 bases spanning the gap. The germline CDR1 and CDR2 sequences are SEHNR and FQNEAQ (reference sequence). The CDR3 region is CASSPRGALRTATEAFF. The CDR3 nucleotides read TGTGCCAGCAGCCCAAGGGGAGCCTTAAGGACAGCTACTGAAGCTTTCTTT.

The CDR3: CASRQMDSSGANVLTF. The DNA of the CDR3 is TGCGCCAGCAGGCAAATGGACAGCTCTGGGGCCAACGTCCTGACTTTC. The chain recombines TRBV5-1 with TRBJ2-6, with a tentative D call TRBD1 (6 bases). The CDR3 has 16 amino acids. Trimming took 5 bases from V and 0 from J, leaving 12 bases between them. Germline V gives CDR1 SGHRS, CDR2 YFSETQ.

The CDR3 spells CASSLGGLAATYEQYF. The CDR3 region has the DNA TGTGCCAGCAGCCTAGGGGGACTAGCGGCTACCTACGAGCAGTACTTC. V usage is TRBV5-4 and J usage is TRBJ2-7; 11 bases are shared with TRBD2. V shed 4 bases, J shed 2 bases, and the junction held 8 bases outside the gene matches. The CDR3 is 16 amino acids. Germline loops: CDR1 SGHNT, CDR2 YYREEE (reference sequence). The whole variable domain, filled in from reference TRBV5-4 and TRBJ2-7, reads ETGVTQSPTHLIKTRGQQVTLRCSSQSGHNTVSWYQQALGQGPQFIFQYYREEENGRGNFPPRFSGLQFPNYSSELNVNALELDDSALYLCASSLGGLAATYEQYFGPGTRLTVT.

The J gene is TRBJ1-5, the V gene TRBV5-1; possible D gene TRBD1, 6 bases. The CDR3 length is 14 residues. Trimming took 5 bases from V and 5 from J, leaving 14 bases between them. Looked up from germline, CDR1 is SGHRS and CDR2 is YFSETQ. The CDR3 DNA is TGCGCCAGCAGTTGGGGAGGGGGGGATCAGCCCCAGCATTTT. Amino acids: CASSWGGGDQPQHF.